The rows below give T cell receptor beta chains drawn from one sample of a study of cytomegalovirus exposure and HLA in healthy donors. TCRdb's table, derived via immunoSEQ multiplex PCR, lists solely in-frame clones and lacks some. The sample has 110,000 to 150,000 clones, around 79% seen once. Sequencing was done on a sample of PBMCs. All receptors come from a man between 18 and 29 years old in good health and CMV-seronegative. Each CDR3 is given without its conserved first and last residue. For some rows the clone size is stated as once, few or many, or as a class when expanded; others skip it.

TRBV2,NA,TRBJ1-2,ASTQERGDMSYT
TRBV27,NA,TRBJ2-2,ASSSTGVGGELF
TRBV5-1,NA,TRBJ1-2,ASSLVEGTYGYT
TRBV7-2,once,TRBJ2-3,ASSLGQGLNTQY
TRBV19,NA,TRBJ2-2,ASSPEGQGSTGELF
TRBV11-3,NA,TRBJ1-1,ASSFDRNTEAF
TRBV25-1,NA,TRBJ1-4,ASSDNRGPGEKLF
TRBV11-2,NA,TRBJ2-5,ASSLGQGFQETQY
TRBV6-5,NA,TRBJ1-1,ASTRGGGTEAF
TRBV7-7,NA,TRBJ2-7,ASSLGRAEYYEQY
TRBV30,few,TRBJ1-1,AWSVQGSPEAF
TRBV7-8,NA,TRBJ2-2,ASRPGGVTGELF
TRBV4-3,NA,TRBJ2-1,ASSQVRDTNEQF
TRBV2,NA,TRBJ1-2,ATSRERDYGYT
TRBV19,NA,TRBJ2-5,ASSPRAGETQY
TRBV2,NA,TRBJ2-1,ASSARQGPYNEQF
TRBV19,NA,TRBJ1-1,ASSVRDRVGAEAF
TRBV6-1,NA,TRBJ1-2,ASSDGGGGGYGYT